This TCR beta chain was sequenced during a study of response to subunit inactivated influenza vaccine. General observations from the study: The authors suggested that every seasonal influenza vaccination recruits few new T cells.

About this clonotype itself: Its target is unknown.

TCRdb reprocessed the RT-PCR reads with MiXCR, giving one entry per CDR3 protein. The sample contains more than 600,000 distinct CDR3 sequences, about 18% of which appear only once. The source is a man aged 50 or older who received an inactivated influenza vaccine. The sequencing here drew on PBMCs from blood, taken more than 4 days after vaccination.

In DNA form, the CDR3 reads TGTGCCAGCAGTTTAACTGCAGGCTCTGGAAACACCATATATTTT. This sequence encodes CASSLTAGSGNTIYF. This chain joins TRBV28 and TRBJ1-3; unclear D gene. Germline CDR1 MDHEN, CDR2 SYDVKM. The V gene lost 2 bases and the J gene lost 0 bases, with 8 bases spanning the gap. This CDR3 has 15 residues.